This TCR beta chain was obtained from a study of T cells in localized non-small cell lung cancer (dated by TCRdb to the early 2020s). Study-level background: The study examined T cell repertoires in a few hundred patients with early-stage NSCLC and compared tumors with uninvolved tumor-adjacent lungs. The mean age of the NSCLC patients was just over 65 years, with 130 or so men and around 110 women. All 240 or so NSCLC patients in the cohort were treatment-naive and had localized lung tumors that were resected.

Here is what the overall study found, with its caveats: Multi-region tumor sequencing was not performed, so intratumor heterogeneity could not be excluded. Of the top 100 tumor clones, a median of 57 were detected in paired uninvolved adjacent lung; 28 were also among that lung's top 100. Because the study design was exploratory, TCR variables were selected using unadjusted p-values without false-discovery rate correction. Uninvolved tumor-adjacent lung showed the highest T cell clonality, higher than tumor, which suggests more focused antigenic responses in the adjacent lung. Longer overall survival was associated with higher T cell density in blood, whereas shorter survival was associated with higher clonality in adjacent lung.

This clone was counted between two and nine times. This receptor's antigen is unknown. Nothing much larger sits one base from this clone, and base qualities are not available. The immunoSEQ Assay was used to sequence TCR beta CDR3 regions from DNA. The study's own analysis went as follows. To compute T cell density, TCR beta template counts were normalized to usable DNA, which was estimated by amplifying housekeeping genes. Richness was estimated using the preseqR package, with extrapolation to 400,000 templates for PBMC samples and to 120,000 templates for tissue samples. Clonality was taken to be one minus Pielou's evenness. To identify tissue-enriched TCRs, differential abundance testing was run on productive amino-acid clonotypes with a minimum total count of 5 and an alpha of 0.1. The Jaccard Index and the Morisita Overlap Index were used to measure repertoire overlap between compartments. GLIPH grouped TCR beta CDR3s together with public tetramer-defined viral CDR3s, and a viral motif had to include at least three viral sequences and also show V-gene enrichment. TCRdb took this table from immuneACCESS and kept in-frame rearrangements with V and J called. Such tables lack part of the clones; where checked against another copy, unresolved V genes explain under half of the gap, and the rest is unexplained. V, J and clone size were drawn from that table, and D and trimming were deduced from the DNA. For this sample the table gives 100,000 to 150,000 clones, of which 89% were detected only once. The ten top clones hold 1.7% of the sample.

At diagnosis, tumor, uninvolved tumor-adjacent lung and peripheral blood were collected and then preserved as a mix of FFPE and fresh-frozen material. For TCR repertoire profiling, the blood samples were analyzed as peripheral blood mononuclear cells. V is pared back by 5 bases and J by 2 bases, with 16 bases lying between the germline termini. The CDR3 measures 15 amino acids from cysteine to phenylalanine. Only the CDR3 DNA is retained, 45 bases long and in frame from the first base. The germline V gene gives CDR1 as MDHEN and CDR2 as SYDVKM. This sequence was found in a female donor of 60 years or more with stage I lung adenocarcinoma. This chain joins TRBV28 to TRBJ2-7; a tentative D call is TRBD2 (6 bases match). The specimen was peripheral blood, collected before any cancer treatment. The CDR3 loop reads CASSTERVLPYEQYF. The sequenced DNA is TGTGCCAGCAGTACCGAGCGGGTCCTTCCCTACGAGCAGTACTTC.